This T cell receptor (beta chain) was observed in a study of cytomegalovirus exposure and HLA in healthy donors (dated by TCRdb to between 2016 and 2019). At the level of the whole study: In an earlier analysis of about 560 of the donors, 276 Gb of sequence data and 90 million to 120 million unique TCR beta sequences from about 190 million T cells were reported. An early release that covered roughly 600 HLA-typed donors contained approximately 290 gigabases of sequencing data and approximately 85 million unique TCR sequences. The genetic ancestry cluster associated with self-reported Caucasian donors included 81% of the roughly 390 genotyped donors. The study was designed to test whether signatures of past pathogen exposure could be identified by cataloging public T cell receptors. The T cell repertoires of roughly 660 subjects were profiled by immunosequencing and related to cytomegalovirus serostatus. Besides the first cohort of around 700 subjects, a separate validation cohort made up of around 120 different subjects was used. To predict cytomegalovirus infection status, the study combined high-throughput TCR immunosequencing, statistical association of individual TCRs with disease status, and machine learning. In a later analysis, previously published TCR beta repertoires from more than 500 donors were re-analyzed and high-resolution HLA genotyping was added so that TCR occurrence patterns could be studied. The later analysis used no new phenotypic data to find candidate immune exposures, relying instead on TCR beta sequences and their occurrence across donors. An earlier analysis of a few hundred of the donors applied high-throughput TCR beta sequencing to assess whether each TCR beta V gene segment acted as functional or pseudogenic. Alongside the repertoire data, information on donor age, sex, ethnicity and CMV serostatus was compiled. A later genetic analysis took genome-wide SNP genotypes for about 60% of the roughly 670 donors and used that subset as a discovery cohort. All discovery cohort repertoires had been generated using a single sequencing platform. Class I and class II HLA loci were covered by the typing at four-digit resolution. Typing coverage differed by locus: A, B, C, DRB1 and DQB1 were typed in about 620-640 donors, DQA1 in about 560, DPA1 in around 610, and DPB1 in 400 to 490. About five DR-DQ haplotypes were treated as single units for association and clustering because of strong linkage in the cohort. Among about 360 genotyped donors of the cohort, an average of approximately 240,000 unique TCR beta nucleotide sequences were sequenced per donor, roughly a sixth of them non-productive. Broader findings and caveats from the paper: Compared with equally common non-associated chains, HLA-associated TCR beta chains in a later analysis were more clonally expanded and had lower generation probabilities. The cohort was sequenced for TCR beta chains only, and without alpha or paired-chain data the features that could be detected were limited. A later analysis reported that several top co-occurrence clusters appeared linked to parvovirus B19, influenza, CMV and Epstein-Barr virus. In an earlier analysis of approximately 590 of the donors, most TCR beta V segments appeared in productive rearrangements about 87% or about 30% of the time, broadly matching IMGT annotations. Because some donors lacked HLA typing at each locus, the association tests relied only on the typed subset. A later analysis found that TCR association rates varied across HLA loci, with DRB1 alleles showing the most associated TCRs and HLA-C alleles the fewest. A group of highly shared sequence variants was considered likely to be a technical artifact of the sequencing pipeline. Correlated functional status among segregating V segments might reflect linkage disequilibrium, but an unknown experimental factor could not be ruled out. Most TCR sequences were observed very rarely across donors, whereas some public TCRs were present in many individuals. The 87-base-pair reads could not distinguish some IMGT-functional V segments, including TRBV6-2 and TRBV6-3, so those segments were excluded. A later analysis found that most CMV-associated TCR beta chains appeared HLA-restricted, with HLA associations seemingly driven largely by CMV exposure. A total of about 150 TCR beta chains were listed by the study as associated with cytomegalovirus. A later genetic analysis reported fewer N-insertions in productive TCRs among donors in an Asian-associated ancestry cluster than the roughly 650-donor mean. Specific HLA alleles were associated with about 17,000 TCR beta sequences at a false discovery rate of 0.05 in a later analysis. The classifier was reported to diagnose cytomegalovirus status with high specificity and sensitivity in both the original cohort and the validation cohort. A further reported finding was that TCR beta sequences accurately predicted the HLA-A and HLA-B alleles for most subjects in the first cohort. The earlier analysis of about 600 of the donors excluded about 16 rarely observed V segments, including chromosome 9 orphons, because counts were too low. CMV serostatus was the only immune exposure information available for the cohort. A few of the identified cytomegalovirus-associated TCR beta chains were confirmed in vitro to be specific for cytomegalovirus antigens. Roughly uniform sequencing depth across donors was assumed in presence/absence analyses, although this assumption may not hold. When HLA alleles, especially DR and DQ, strongly co-occurred, TCR associations were difficult to assign to individual alleles. V-gene and J-gene trimming of TCR beta chains was associated with a missense DCLRE1C variant in a later genetic analysis, and the association was replicated in an independent cohort. It was suggested by the authors that the approach could potentially be generalized to other disease states and immunological phenotypes.

With regard to this clone: The antigen it recognizes is unknown. Because the CDR3's place on the DNA is in doubt, the DNA is left out and the CDR3 is given as listed by TCRdb.

The library was built by means of the immunoSEQ multiplex PCR assay. For the multiplex PCR, a mixture combining 60 forward primers for TCR Vbeta segments and 13 reverse primers for TCR Jbeta segments was used. The CDR3 region of rearranged TCR beta genes was amplified from genomic DNA with a multiplex PCR assay. On the Illumina HiSeq System, the amplified TCR beta libraries were sequenced as 87-base-pair reads. Regarding the original processing steps: In a later analysis, tens of millions of unique TCR beta chains were counted across the 690 or so repertoires, and about 10 million of these chains were shared by at least two donors. Raw reads were error-corrected and collapsed into unique sequences with a nearest-neighbor algorithm that merged closely related sequences to remove PCR and sequencing errors. V, D and J gene segments were assigned by aligning CDR3 sequences to IMGT reference sequences. Each retained sequence needed at least a six-nucleotide match to both a V gene segment and a J gene segment. Rearrangements were called productive when the CDR3 lacked stop codons and stayed in frame with V and J; all others were non-productive. Following IMGT convention, CDR3 was defined as the stretch from the second conserved V-encoded cysteine up to the conserved J-encoded phenylalanine. The earlier analysis of fewer than 700 of the donors excluded sequences that lacked an unambiguous match to a single V gene segment. An earlier analysis of 587 of the donors called V segments functional above 56.7% productive rearrangements and segregating when the between-donor standard deviation exceeded 5%. A statistical classification framework was built to diagnose cytomegalovirus status from the catalog of TCR beta chain sequences. A later analysis assigned V and J genes by comparing TCR nucleotide sequences with IMGT/GENE-DB human TR gene sequences. A later analysis assigned CDR3 sequences and most-parsimonious VDJ recombination scenarios with the TCRdist pipeline. In a later analysis, each TCR beta chain was defined by its CDR3 amino acid sequence together with its V-gene family, and reads lacking a unique V-gene family were excluded. In a later analysis, fewer than 600 highly shared, low-generation-probability nucleotide sequences were removed to address suspected cross-contamination and a sequencing artifact. In a later analysis, a clonal expansion index for each public chain was calculated from normalized within-repertoire ranks of inferred template counts. Generation probabilities in a later analysis came from a VDJ recombination model fitted to out-of-frame rearrangements, and those results were checked against IGoR. In a later analysis, hypergeometric tests were used to score TCR-TCR, TCR-HLA and TCR-CMV co-occurrence, with a repertoire-size bias correction applied to TCR pairs. To estimate false discovery rates, a later analysis permuted the HLA or CMV assignments 20 times. In a later analysis, co-occurring TCRs were grouped using DBSCAN, and TCRdist sequence similarity was added for clustering within HLA-allele-positive subsets. Repertoires with fewer than 30,000 or more than 120,000 public chains were left out of co-occurrence clustering, as were four to six repertoires with anomalous nucleotide sharing. Here the immuneACCESS table is served through TCRdb, limited to in-frame sequences with V and J called. Missing clones are a known gap in these copies; in checked studies unresolved V genes cover under half, and the rest lacks a known reason. That table supplies the V and J calls and clone size; D and trimming were determined from the DNA. The sample table records more than 130,000 clones; 60% to 85% of these occur just once. The ten largest make up about 2.5% of the sample.

The cohort was made up of 500 to 850 healthy bone marrow donors. All cohort members were sampled while nominally healthy, although unrecorded immune exposures were likely present. The donor was CMV seronegative and was included in the group of 352 seronegative cohort members. A peripheral blood sample was collected from each donor, and TCR beta sequencing was performed on peripheral blood mononuclear cells. The Qiagen DNeasy Blood Extraction Kit was used to extract genomic DNA from the blood cell samples. Taken from the germline V gene, the CDR1 and CDR2 loops are MDHEN and SYDVKM. The cysteine opens and the phenylalanine closes a CDR3 of 15 amino acids.

In this chain, TRBV28 is recombined with TRBJ1-5. Sequencing used PBMCs. This receptor was identified in a male donor in good health and CMV-seronegative. This receptor carries the CDR3 CASSSSGEGGQPQHF.